Each of the 24 T cell receptor beta chains below was sequenced from the same sample in a study of graft-versus-host responses after intestinal transplantation. Their recognized antigens are unknown. Assay: immunoSEQ multiplex PCR; the TCRdb copy retains only in-frame clones and omits some. This repertoire shows approximately 88,000 clones, approximately 94% found once; its top ten account for around 0.18%. Sample: unstimulated CD4+ T cells sorted from spleen or lymph node cells, taken before transplant. The receptors shown here come from a human donor who was the organ donor for an intestinal transplant.

The chain is built from TRBV7-3 and TRBJ2-1; 7 bases line up with TRBD2. The J segment lost 10 bases and the V segment lost 1 base, leaving 4 bases of the junction unmatched. Germline assignment: CDR1 SGHTA and CDR2 FQGTGA. The CDR3 is 13 residues long. The CDR3 bases are TGTGCCAGCAGCTTAATGCCGGGGGGAGAGCAGTTCTTC. It codes for CASSLMPGGEQFF.

The gene calls are TRBV28 and TRBJ1-2, with TRBD1 identical over 8 bases. Germline V gives CDR1 MDHEN, CDR2 SYDVKM. Losses at the gene ends were 5 bases for V and 8 bases for J; bases not matched to a gene: 7. The CDR3 is made up of 13 amino acids. CDR3 in DNA: TGTGCCAGCAGTGACAGGGGCATACGAGGCTACACCTTC. This sequence encodes CASSDRGIRGYTF.

This sequence joins TRBV6-6 and TRBJ1-2; D is unresolved. Between the trimmed V and J ends, which lost 2 bases and 0 bases, there was a span of 10 bases. The CDR3 has 15 residues. Germline CDR1 reads MNHNY; CDR2 reads SVGAGI (reference sequence). The CDR3: CASSYQAAPNYGYTF. CDR3 coding DNA: TGTGCCAGCAGTTACCAGGCAGCCCCTAACTATGGCTACACCTTC.

This clone has only a few counts. The rearrangement links TRBV7-9 to TRBJ2-5, with unresolved D. The CDR3 covers 16 residues. V lost 2 bases to trimming and J lost 3 bases, with 16 bases between them. Germline V gene lookup returns CDR1 SEHNR and CDR2 FQNEAQ (reference sequence). The CDR3 reads CASSLPPTTLKETQYF. The CDR3 nucleotides are TGTGCCAGCAGCTTACCCCCCACAACCCTGAAAGAGACCCAGTACTTC.

This chain links TRBV6-5 with TRBJ1-6; possible D gene TRBD1, 5 bases. Trimming left V 5 bases short and J 6 bases short, with 14 bases between. Germline loops: CDR1 MNHEY, CDR2 SVGAGI. The CDR3 length is 15 residues. CDR3 DNA: TGTGCCAGCAGTGGGGGACCTCTCACTAATTCACCCCTCCACTTT. Amino acid sequence: CASSGGPLTNSPLHF.

This clone showed up just once. This chain links TRBV28 with TRBJ2-4, with 9 bases identical to TRBD1. V shed 3 bases and J 8 bases; nucleotides not matched to a gene: 5. CDR3 length equals 14 residues. The germline CDR1 and CDR2 sequences are MDHEN and SYDVKM. CDR3 DNA: TGTGCCAGCAGTTTCCACAGGGGGCTAGACATTCAGTACTTC. Its protein product is CASSFHRGLDIQYF. The full variable domain, rest sourced from reference TRBV28 and TRBJ2-4, is DVKVTQSSRYLVKRTGEKVFLECVQDMDHENMFWYRQDPGLGLRLIYFSYDVKMKEKGDIPEGYSVSREKKERFSLILESASTNQTSMYLCASSFHRGLDIQYFGAGTRLSVL.

J is TRBJ2-7 and V is TRBV11-2, with TRBD2 matching 9 bases. The V gene end was trimmed by 5 bases and the J gene end by 3 bases; junction bases not matched to a gene: 8. The CDR3 consists of 15 residues. CDR1 and CDR2 from the germline V gene are SGHAT and FQNNGV. For the CDR3, the DNA is TGTGCCAGCAGCCCAAGGCGGGGGGGACGCTACGAGCAGTACTTC. Translation gives CASSPRRGGRYEQYF. Using reference TRBV11-2 and TRBJ2-7 for the parts outside the CDR3, the full variable domain is EAGVAQSPRYKIIEKRQSVAFWCNPISGHATLYWYQQILGQGPKLLIQFQNNGVVDDSQLPKDRFSAERLKGVDSTLKIQPAKLEDSAVYLCASSPRRGGRYEQYFGPGTRLTVT.

The gene calls are TRBV6-6 and TRBJ1-4; TRBD1 agrees at 7 bases. The J segment lost 0 bases and the V segment lost 7 bases, leaving 2 bases of the junction unmatched. In germline, CDR1 is MNHNY, CDR2 SVGAGI (reference sequence). This CDR3 comprises 14 residues. The CDR3 coding sequence is TGTGCCAGCAAGGGGACAGCAACTAATGAAAAACTGTTTTTT. This encodes CASKGTATNEKLFF.

V is TRBV7-8 and J is TRBJ2-7; maybe TRBD1 (5 bases). Germline V CDR1 and CDR2: SGHVS, FQNEAQ. V lost 2 bases and J lost 3, with 11 bases in between. The CDR3 sequence is 14 residues long. CDR3 amino acids: CASSLSSQGYEQYF. As DNA, the CDR3 is TGTGCCAGCAGCTTAAGCTCTCAGGGCTACGAGCAGTACTTC.

Only a few counts were recorded for this clone. The CDR3 nucleotides are TGCGCCAGCAGCTTGACTAGCGGCACAGATACGCAGTATTTT. Encoded protein: CASSLTSGTDTQYF. This chain connects TRBV5-1 to TRBJ2-3; 7 nucleotides align to TRBD2. The V segment lost 1 base and the J segment 1 base; nucleotides outside the gene matches: 0. Germline CDR1 and CDR2: SGHRS and YFSETQ. CDR3 length equals 14 residues.

Note on this clone: This sample also contains other DNA sequences that code for the same CDR3. This chain connects TRBV18 to TRBJ2-2, with D unclear. Germline V gives CDR1 KGHSH, CDR2 LQKENI. The CDR3 is 13 residues long. The V end was cut by 3 bases, the J end by 1 base, with 3 bases between. In DNA, the CDR3 is TGTGCCAGCTCACCCCTGAACACCGGGGAGCTGTTTTTT. It codes for CASSPLNTGELFF.

This chain links TRBV7-2 with TRBJ1-6, with 8 bases aligning to TRBD1. The CDR3 is 14 residues long. The V gene's germline CDR1 is SGHTA and CDR2 FQGNSA. Trimming cost V 5 bases and J 8 bases; bases outside gene matches: 5. The CDR3 sequence: CASSHAGGHSPLHF. CDR3 nucleotides: TGTGCCAGCAGCCATGCAGGGGGCCATTCACCCCTCCACTTT.

J is TRBJ1-5 and V is TRBV10-3; D not resolved. V was pared by 3 bases and J by 5 bases, with 14 bases between. Germline values: CDR1 ENHRY, CDR2 SYGVKD. This CDR3 has 15 residues. The CDR3 loop is CAISEYRSSDQPQHF. As DNA, the CDR3 is TGTGCCATCAGTGAATATCGTAGCTCGGATCAGCCCCAGCATTTT.

The chain's CDR3 is CASSLRDRGPETQYF. CDR3 in DNA: TGTGCCAGCTCACTGAGGGACAGGGGGCCGGAGACCCAGTACTTC. The chain recombines TRBV18 with TRBJ2-5; 12 bases are shared with TRBD1. V gave up 4 bases and J gave up 5 bases; unmatched junction bases: 5. The germline V gene encodes CDR1 KGHSH and CDR2 LQKENI. The CDR3 runs to 15 residues.

This clone was seen a single time. The chain is built from TRBV6-6 and TRBJ1-2; 9 nucleotides align to TRBD1. From germline, CDR1 is MNHNY and CDR2 SVGAGI (reference sequence). The CDR3 sequence is 15 residues long. The trim removed 7 bases at V and 5 bases at J, leaving 11 bases unmatched. CDR3 nucleotide sequence: TGTGCCAGCACCCACCGGGACAGGGCGATTTATGGCTACACCTTC. As protein: CASTHRDRAIYGYTF.

This clone was seen a few times. V usage is TRBV6-6 and J usage is TRBJ2-7, with D possibly matching TRBD2 (5 bases). V lost 8 bases, J lost 4 bases, and 21 bases lay in between. Germline values: CDR1 MNHNY, CDR2 SVGAGI (reference sequence). The CDR3 covers 15 residues. The CDR3 here is CASGFEANGVYEQYF. As DNA, the CDR3 is TGTGCCAGCGGCTTCGAAGCCAACGGGGTTTACGAGCAGTACTTC.

This clone was recorded only once. The J gene is TRBJ1-1, the V gene TRBV7-9; TRBD1 agrees at 8 bases. Germline loops: CDR1 SEHNR, CDR2 FQNEAQ (reference sequence). Trimming cost V 2 bases and J 4 bases; bases outside gene matches: 6. This CDR3 region has 15 residues. The CDR3 region is CASSLPRQGATEAFF. For the CDR3, the DNA is TGTGCCAGCAGCTTACCCCGCCAGGGGGCCACTGAAGCTTTCTTT.

The rearrangement joins TRBV2 to TRBJ2-1; D remains ambiguous. The V gene lost 2 bases and the J gene lost 0 bases, with 8 bases spanning the gap. Germline loops: CDR1 SNHLY, CDR2 FYNNEI. The CDR3 has 15 amino acids. CDR3 sequence reads: CASSEQTGSYNEQFF. In nucleotides, the CDR3 is TGTGCCAGCAGTGAACAGACCGGCTCCTACAATGAGCAGTTCTTC. Full variable domain (outside the CDR3, taken from reference TRBV2 and TRBJ2-1): EPEVTQTPSHQVTQMGQEVILRCVPISNHLYFYWYRQILGQKVEFLVSFYNNEISEKSEIFDDQFSVERPDGSNFTLKIRSTKLEDSAMYFCASSEQTGSYNEQFFGPGTRLTVL.

The rearrangement uses TRBV18 and TRBJ1-6; tentative D call: TRBD1 (6 bases). Trimming removed 3 bases from V and 4 bases from J, with 16 bases in between. The CDR3 consists of 17 residues. Germline V lookup: CDR1 KGHSH, CDR2 LQKENI. The CDR3 region is CASSPQGPRGYNSPLHF. In DNA form, the CDR3 reads TGTGCCAGCTCACCGCAGGGGCCCAGGGGTTATAATTCACCCCTCCACTTT.

This clone was observed a single time. The gene calls are TRBV5-5 and TRBJ1-5, with a tentative D call TRBD1 (6 bases). The length of the CDR3 is 18 residues. The V gene lost 0 bases and the J gene lost 1 base, with 17 bases spanning the gap. The germline gives CDR1 SGHKS, CDR2 YYEKEE (reference sequence). This CDR3 reads CASSLVVSGALSNQPQHF. DNA of the CDR3: TGTGCCAGCAGCTTGGTGGTCTCGGGGGCGTTGAGCAATCAGCCCCAGCATTTT.

The chain joins TRBV10-3 to TRBJ2-1; possibly TRBD2 for D (5 bases). CDR1 is ENHRY and CDR2 is SYGVKD in the germline V gene. Trimming took off 4 bases at V and 5 bases at J, with 12 bases between the two ends. This CDR3 is 14 amino acids long. CDR3: CAISGREGHNEQFF. CDR3 sequence (DNA): TGTGCCATCAGTGGTCGGGAAGGTCACAATGAGCAGTTCTTC.

This clone was recorded only once. V gene TRBV10-3 combines with J gene TRBJ2-5; 7 nucleotides align to TRBD2. The CDR3 is 16 amino acids. Unmatched junction bases numbered 12, after V lost 6 bases and J lost 2 bases. The germline CDR1 and CDR2 sequences are ENHRY and SYGVKD. The CDR3 sequence is CAISRGGALLQETQYF. CDR3 sequence (DNA): TGTGCCATCAGCCGCGGGGGAGCGCTCCTTCAAGAGACCCAGTACTTC.

The rearrangement joins TRBV19 to TRBJ1-4; weak D call: TRBD1 (6 bases). Trimming pared 5 bases from V and 5 bases from J, leaving 12 bases between. CDR1 LNHDA and CDR2 SQIVND come from the germline V gene (reference sequence). CDR3 length: 14 residues. CDR3 amino acids: CASSLIGQNEKLFF. CDR3 bases: TGTGCCAGTAGTCTGATAGGACAGAATGAAAAACTGTTTTTT.

The chain has TRBV20-1 and TRBJ1-6; no clear D gene. The CDR3 length is 10 residues. Germline-derived CDR1 and CDR2 are DFQATT and SNEGSKA (reference sequence). Trimming took 5 bases from V and 7 from J, leaving 3 bases between them. CDR3 DNA: TGCAGTGCTCAAAATTCACCCCTCCACTTT. This gives the protein CSAQNSPLHF.